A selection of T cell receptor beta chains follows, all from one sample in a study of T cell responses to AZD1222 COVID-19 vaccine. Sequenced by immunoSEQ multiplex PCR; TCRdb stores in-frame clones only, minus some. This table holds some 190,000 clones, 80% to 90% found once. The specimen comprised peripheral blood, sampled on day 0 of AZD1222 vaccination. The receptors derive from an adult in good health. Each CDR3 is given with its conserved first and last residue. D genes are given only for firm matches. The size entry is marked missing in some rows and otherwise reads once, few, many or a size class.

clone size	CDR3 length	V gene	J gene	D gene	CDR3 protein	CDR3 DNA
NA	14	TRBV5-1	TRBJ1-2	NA	CASSLAAGPWGYTF	TGCGCCAGCAGCTTGGCCGCAGGGCCCTGGGGCTACACCTTC
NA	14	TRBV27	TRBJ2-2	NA	CASSLADFTGELFF	TGTGCCAGCAGTTTGGCAGACTTCACCGGGGAGCTGTTTTTT
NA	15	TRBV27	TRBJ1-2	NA	CASSPVGQGLGGYTF	TGTGCCAGCAGTCCAGTGGGACAAGGGCTGGGGGGCTACACCTTC
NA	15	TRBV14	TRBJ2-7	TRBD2	CASSRRLAGGYEQYF	TGTGCCAGCAGCCGCAGACTAGCGGGGGGCTACGAGCAGTACTTC
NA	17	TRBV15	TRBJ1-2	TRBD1	CATSPGGQGIPGHGYTF	TGTGCCACCAGCCCTGGGGGACAGGGGATTCCGGGCCATGGCTACACCTTC
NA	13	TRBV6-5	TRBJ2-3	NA	CASTSASTDTQYF	TGTGCCAGCACCTCCGCGAGCACAGATACGCAGTATTTT
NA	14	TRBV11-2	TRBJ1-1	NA	CASSSRQLNTEAFF	TGTGCCAGCAGCTCCCGACAGCTGAACACTGAAGCTTTCTTT
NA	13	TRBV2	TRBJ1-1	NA	CASSGQGITEAFF	TGTGCCAGCAGTGGGCAGGGGATCACTGAAGCTTTCTTT
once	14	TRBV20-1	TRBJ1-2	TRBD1	CSASPGQANYGYTF	TGCAGTGCTAGTCCGGGACAGGCTAACTATGGCTACACCTTC
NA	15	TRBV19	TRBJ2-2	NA	CASSIEQPNTGELFF	TGTGCCAGTAGTATAGAACAGCCGAACACCGGGGAGCTGTTTTTT
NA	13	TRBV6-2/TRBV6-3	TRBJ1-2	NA	CASSPSLTYGYTF	TGTGCCAGCAGCCCCAGCTTGACATATGGCTACACCTTC
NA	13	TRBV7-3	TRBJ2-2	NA	CASKEGSTGELFF	TGTGCCAGCAAAGAGGGGAGCACCGGGGAGCTGTTTTTT
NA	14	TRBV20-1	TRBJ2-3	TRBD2	CSASGLAATDTQYF	TGCAGTGCTAGTGGACTAGCGGCCACAGATACGCAGTATTTT
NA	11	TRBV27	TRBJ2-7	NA	CASSLGYEQYF	TGTGCCAGCAGTTTGGGGTACGAGCAGTACTTC
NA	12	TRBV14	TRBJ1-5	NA	CASSRENQPQHF	TGTGCCAGCAGCCGTGAAAATCAGCCCCAGCATTTT
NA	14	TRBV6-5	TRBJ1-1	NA	CASSLNPGVTEAFF	TGTGCCAGCAGTTTGAACCCAGGGGTTACTGAAGCTTTCTTT
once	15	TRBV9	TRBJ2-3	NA	CASTSRAGSTDTQYF	TGTGCCAGCACTAGCCGGGCGGGAAGCACAGATACGCAGTATTTT
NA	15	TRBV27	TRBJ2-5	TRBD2	CASSNLAGGRETQYF	TGTGCCAGCAGTAATCTGGCGGGGGGCAGAGAGACCCAGTACTTC
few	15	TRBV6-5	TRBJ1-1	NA	CASSYSRGANAEAFF	TGTGCCAGCAGTTACTCGAGGGGGGCTAACGCTGAAGCTTTCTTT
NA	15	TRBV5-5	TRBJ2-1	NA	CASSILEGMANEQFF	TGTGCCAGCAGCATACTAGAGGGGATGGCGAATGAGCAGTTCTTC
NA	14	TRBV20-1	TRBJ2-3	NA	CSASLLGRVDTQYF	TGCAGTGCTAGTTTATTGGGGAGAGTGGATACGCAGTATTTT
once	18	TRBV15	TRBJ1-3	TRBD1	CATRQETRDRGLGNTIYF	TGTGCCACCAGGCAAGAAACTCGGGACAGGGGGCTTGGAAACACCATATATTTT
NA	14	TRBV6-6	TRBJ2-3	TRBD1	CASSPTGESVTQYF	TGTGCCAGCAGCCCGACAGGGGAAAGTGTTACGCAGTATTTT
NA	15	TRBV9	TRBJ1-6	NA	CASSPSGTQNSPLHF	TGTGCCAGCAGCCCAAGCGGGACTCAAAATTCACCCCTCCACTTT
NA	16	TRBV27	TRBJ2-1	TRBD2	CASSPMAGGPYNEQFF	TGTGCCAGCAGTCCCATGGCGGGGGGACCCTACAATGAGCAGTTCTTC
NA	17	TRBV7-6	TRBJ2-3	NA	CASTLRGGLFSTDTQYF	TGTGCCAGCACCCTTAGGGGGGGCCTTTTTAGCACAGATACGCAGTATTTT
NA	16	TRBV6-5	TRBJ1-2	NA	CASSYVPRQDYYGYTF	TGTGCCAGCAGTTACGTCCCGAGACAGGACTACTATGGCTACACCTTC
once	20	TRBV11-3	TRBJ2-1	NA	CASSPRGHRVTGGSYNEQFF	TGTGCCAGCAGCCCCCGGGGGCATAGGGTTACGGGGGGCTCCTACAATGAGCAGTTCTTC
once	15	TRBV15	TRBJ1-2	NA	CATSRERGAGNGYTF	TGTGCCACCAGCAGAGAGAGGGGGGCAGGGAATGGCTACACCTTC
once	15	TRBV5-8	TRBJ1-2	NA	CASSFLKVDSYGYTF	TGTGCCAGCAGCTTTTTGAAGGTGGACTCCTATGGCTACACCTTC
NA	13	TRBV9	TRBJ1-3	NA	CASSAAVGNTIYF	TGTGCCAGCAGTGCCGCCGTTGGAAACACCATATATTTT
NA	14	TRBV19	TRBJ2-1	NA	CASSVPRSYNEQFF	TGTGCCAGTAGTGTTCCCCGTTCCTACAATGAGCAGTTCTTC
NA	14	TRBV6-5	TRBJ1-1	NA	CASRRDGSNTEAFF	TGTGCCAGCAGGCGGGACGGATCGAACACTGAAGCTTTCTTT
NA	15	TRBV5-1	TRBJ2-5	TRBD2	CASSLGTSGGETQYF	TGCGCCAGCAGCCTAGGGACTAGCGGGGGAGAGACCCAGTACTTC
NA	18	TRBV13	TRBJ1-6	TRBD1	CASSWGFGQGVYNSPLHF	TGTGCCAGCAGCTGGGGGTTCGGACAGGGCGTCTATAATTCACCCCTCCACTTT
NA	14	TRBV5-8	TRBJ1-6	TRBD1	CASSRDRNDSPLHF	TGTGCCAGCAGCCGGGACAGGAACGATTCACCCCTCCACTTT
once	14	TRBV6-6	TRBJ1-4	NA	CASSLGRPNEKLFF	TGTGCCAGCAGTTTAGGGAGGCCTAATGAAAAACTGTTTTTT
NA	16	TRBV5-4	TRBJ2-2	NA	CASSLLFGPNTGELFF	TGTGCCAGCAGCTTACTTTTCGGCCCGAACACCGGGGAGCTGTTTTTT
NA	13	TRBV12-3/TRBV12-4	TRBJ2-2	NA	CASSFPSTGELFF	TGTGCCAGCAGTTTTCCATCCACCGGGGAGCTGTTTTTT
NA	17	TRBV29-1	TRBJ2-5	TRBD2	CSVEDLAGGLLEETQYF	TGCAGCGTTGAAGATCTCGCGGGGGGCCTGCTAGAAGAGACCCAGTACTTC
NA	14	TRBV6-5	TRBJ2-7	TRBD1	CASRGTGPSYEQYF	TGTGCCAGCAGAGGGACAGGGCCTTCCTACGAGCAGTACTTC
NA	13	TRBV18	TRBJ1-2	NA	CASSPTERFGYTF	TGTGCCAGCTCACCTACAGAGAGGTTCGGCTACACCTTC
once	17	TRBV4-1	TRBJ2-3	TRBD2	CASSRFRLADTTDTQYF	TGCGCCAGCAGCCGCTTCAGACTAGCGGATACCACAGATACGCAGTATTTT
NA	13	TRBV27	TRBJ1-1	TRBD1	CASTHRGNTEAFF	TGTGCCAGTACTCACAGGGGGAACACTGAAGCTTTCTTT
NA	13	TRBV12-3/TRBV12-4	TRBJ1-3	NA	CASSFPQPGTIYF	TGTGCCAGCAGTTTTCCCCAGCCAGGCACCATATATTTT
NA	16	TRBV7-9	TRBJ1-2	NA	CASSSPDQAPNYGYTF	TGTGCCAGCAGCTCCCCAGATCAGGCACCGAACTATGGCTACACCTTC
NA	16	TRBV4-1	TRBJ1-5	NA	CASSQDVGASNQPQHF	TGCGCCAGCAGCCAAGATGTAGGGGCGAGCAATCAGCCCCAGCATTTT
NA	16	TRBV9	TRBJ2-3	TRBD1	CASSGTGEGALDTQYF	TGTGCCAGCAGCGGCACCGGTGAGGGGGCCCTAGATACGCAGTATTTT
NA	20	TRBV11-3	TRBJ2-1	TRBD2	CASSLTSSSGGFGIYNEQFF	TGTGCCAGCAGCTTAACTAGTTCTAGCGGGGGGTTCGGGATCTACAATGAGCAGTTCTTC
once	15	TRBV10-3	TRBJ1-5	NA	CAIGEQGLSNQPQHF	TGTGCCATCGGCGAACAGGGACTTAGCAATCAGCCCCAGCATTTT
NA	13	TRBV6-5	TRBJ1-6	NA	CASRQGTNSPLHF	TGTGCCAGCAGACAGGGTACTAATTCACCCCTCCACTTT
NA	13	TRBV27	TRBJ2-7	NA	CASSLTQLKKQYF	TGTGCCAGCAGTTTAACACAACTTAAGAAGCAGTACTTC
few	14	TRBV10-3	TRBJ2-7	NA	CAISEGDLQYEQYF	TGTGCCATCAGTGAGGGGGACTTACAATACGAGCAGTACTTC